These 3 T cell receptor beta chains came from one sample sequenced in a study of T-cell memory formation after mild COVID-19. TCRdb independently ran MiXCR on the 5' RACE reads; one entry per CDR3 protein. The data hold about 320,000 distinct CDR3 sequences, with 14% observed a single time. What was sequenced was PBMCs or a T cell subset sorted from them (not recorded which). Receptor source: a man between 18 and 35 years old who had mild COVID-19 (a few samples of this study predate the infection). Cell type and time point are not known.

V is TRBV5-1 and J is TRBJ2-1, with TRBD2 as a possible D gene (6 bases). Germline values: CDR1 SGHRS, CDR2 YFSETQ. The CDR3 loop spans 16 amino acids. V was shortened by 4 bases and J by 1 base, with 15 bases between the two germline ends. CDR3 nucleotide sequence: TGCGCCAGCAGCAGGGACGGGACTCTTTCCTACAATGAGCAGTTCTTC. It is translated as CASSRDGTLSYNEQFF.

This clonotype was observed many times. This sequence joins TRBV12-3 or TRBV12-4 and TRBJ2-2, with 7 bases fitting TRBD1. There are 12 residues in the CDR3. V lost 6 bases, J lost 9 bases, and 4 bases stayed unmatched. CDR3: CASSSQGRELFF. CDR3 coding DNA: TGTGCCAGCAGCTCACAGGGGAGGGAGCTGTTTTTT.

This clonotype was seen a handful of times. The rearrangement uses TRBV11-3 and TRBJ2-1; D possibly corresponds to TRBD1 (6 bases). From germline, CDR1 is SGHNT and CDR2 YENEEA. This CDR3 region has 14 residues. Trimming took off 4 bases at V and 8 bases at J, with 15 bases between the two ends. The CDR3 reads CASSSRTVSDEQFF. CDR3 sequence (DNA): TGTGCCAGCAGCTCAAGGACAGTCTCAGATGAGCAGTTCTTC.